This T cell receptor (beta chain) derives from a study of blood T cell repertoires in COVID-19 (dated by TCRdb to 2020 to 2021). For the wider study: The collaborator samples originated in the United States, Italy and Spain and spanned the acute and convalescent phases of COVID-19. Samples came from the ongoing ImmuneRACE study (first 160 participants) plus 1,254 subjects from 6 global collaborators. HLA class I and class II types, where available, came from metadata supplied by the sample provider rather than from assay-based typing. A freely available public database, intended as a resource for researchers studying the immune response to SARS-CoV-2, is where the repertoires were released. The dataset comprised deeply sampled blood TCRbeta repertoires from subjects exposed to, actively infected with, or recovered from COVID-19. The prospective study material was composed of cDNA or gDNA derived from T cells, B-cell-depleted T cells, or PBMCs. Sample metadata almost always included a de-identified subject ID, COVID-19 status, age in years and sex. Results and caveats for the whole study, not just this receptor: Clinical and demographic metadata were provided uncurated, with the amount varying by source and participant.

The CDR3, from cysteine to phenylalanine, totals 13 residues. Just CDR3 DNA is preserved here, 39 bases in frame from base 1. Taken from the germline V gene, the CDR1 and CDR2 loops are MDHEN and SYDVKM. The trim is 3 bases for V and 1 base for J, with a gap of 6 bases between the germline ends. In regard to this clone: It has no known antigen specificity. No quality values exist for individual bases; no much larger clone is one base distant.

The immunoSEQ Assay, a bias-controlled multiplex PCR, was used to amplify TCRbeta CDR3 regions from genomic DNA. Per the original workflow: Within the assay, amplification of reference gene primers was used to estimate how many nucleated cells each sample contained. To quantify the absolute abundance of each unique TCRbeta CDR3 rearrangement, sequence reads were collapsed and filtered. For each sample, productive Simpson clonality was calculated as the square root of Simpson's diversity index across productive rearrangements. The table was pulled from immuneACCESS by TCRdb, which kept in-frame rearrangements only. Such tables lose some clones; where checked, under half of the loss comes from unresolved V genes, and the rest has no known cause. V and J calls and clone size are those listed in that table; D and trimming were worked out from the DNA. A total of about 140,000 clones appear in this sample, 70% to 80% of them only once. The ten largest make up roughly 9% of the sample.

Whole blood was collected in K2EDTA tubes by collaborating institutions according to the institutions' own protocols. For TCRbeta analysis, collaborator samples were shipped as frozen whole blood, as isolated PBMCs, or as DNA extracted from either sample type. The sequence is built from TRBV28 and TRBJ1-1, with the D gene not clear enough to name. Sequences were obtained from peripheral blood. The clonotype comes from a woman between 45 and 65 years old with active or convalescent COVID-19. CDR3 sequence: CASSFQANTEAFF. At the DNA level, the sequence is TGTGCCAGCAGTTTTCAGGCGAACACTGAAGCTTTCTTT.